A single sample gave rise to the 27 T cell receptor beta chains below, sequenced in a study of CD8 T cells in ankylosing spondylitis. TCRdb re-analysed the 5' RACE reads in MiXCR, keeping a single row per CDR3 protein. The data contain about 460,000 distinct CDR3 sequences, approximately 5.3% of them singletons. Study findings and constraints: Among TCR beta sequences, a motif of several highly homologous variants appeared characteristic of ankylosing spondylitis blood.

The antigens for these receptors are not known. Sequencing used blood, either unsorted or a sorted T cell fraction (not recorded which). These receptors originate from a male donor with ankylosing spondylitis.

This clonotype showed up many times. The chain links TRBV29-1 to TRBJ2-3; D unresolved. V lost 4 bases and J lost 2, with 10 bases in between. Germline-derived CDR1 and CDR2 are SQVTM and ANQGSEA. The CDR3 totals 13 residues. This CDR3 reads CSVVGRITDTQYF. CDR3 nucleotide sequence: TGCAGCGTTGTTGGTAGGATCACAGATACGCAGTATTTT.

Many counts were recorded for this clonotype. This chain joins TRBV5-1 and TRBJ2-4; 10 positions agree with TRBD2. The CDR3 spans 15 residues. The germline V gene encodes CDR1 SGHRS and CDR2 YFSETQ. After removal of 4 bases from V and 7 bases from J, the junction contained 8 bases not matched to a gene. The CDR3 sequence is CASSHSSGSGNIQYF. For the CDR3, the DNA is TGCGCCAGCAGCCATTCTAGCGGGAGTGGCAACATTCAGTACTTC. Using reference TRBV5-1 and TRBJ2-4 for the parts outside the CDR3, the full variable domain is KAGVTQTPRYLIKTRGQQVTLSCSPISGHRSVSWYQQTPGQGLQFLFEYFSETQRNKGNFPGRFSGRQFSNSRSEMNVSTLELGDSALYLCASSHSSGSGNIQYFGAGTRLSVL.

This clonotype was seen ten or more times. V is TRBV20-1 and J is TRBJ1-2; D is undetermined. CDR1 DFQATT and CDR2 SNEGSKA come from the germline V gene (reference sequence). Trimming stripped 6 bases from V and 4 bases from J, with 15 bases between. The CDR3 totals 13 residues. CDR3 loop: CSAPRPASYGYTF. The CDR3 DNA follows: TGCAGTGCCCCGAGGCCTGCCTCCTATGGCTACACCTTC.

This clonotype was observed a handful of times. The chain joins TRBV3-1 to TRBJ1-1, with TRBD1 identical over 10 bases. The CDR3 totals 14 residues. CDR1 LGHDT and CDR2 YNNKEL come from the germline V gene (reference sequence). V dropped 2 bases and J dropped 9; count of bases not matched to a gene: 6. CDR3 amino acids: CASSQPGTGVQAFF. The DNA for the CDR3 is TGTGCCAGCAGCCAACCAGGGACAGGGGTACAAGCTTTCTTT.

This clonotype was counted ten times or more. The rearrangement uses TRBV11-1 and TRBJ1-1, with no clear D. Per the germline V gene, CDR1 is SGHAT and CDR2 is FQDESV (reference sequence). The CDR3 loop spans 14 amino acids. The V end was cut by 1 base, the J end by 6 bases, with 12 bases between. The CDR3 coding sequence is TGTGCCAGCAGCTTAGAGTCGATCCAGGCTGAAGCTTTCTTT. Translating gives CASSLESIQAEAFF.

There are many counts of this clonotype. The chain couples TRBV7-2 to TRBJ1-2, with D hard to call. Germline CDR1 and CDR2: SGHTA and FQGNSA. The V and J ends lost 3 bases and 4 bases respectively, with 15 bases between them. The CDR3 contains 15 residues. The CDR3 protein is CASSFGPGRSYGYTF. CDR3 DNA sequence: TGTGCCAGCAGCTTCGGACCGGGTAGATCCTATGGCTACACCTTC.

The V gene is TRBV2, the J gene TRBJ2-2; the match to TRBD2 covers 10 bases. The J segment lost 3 bases and the V segment lost 7 bases, leaving 5 bases of the junction unmatched. CDR1 is SNHLY and CDR2 is FYNNEI in the germline V gene. CDR3 size: 15 residues. The CDR3 DNA is TGTGCCAGCAAGGGGCTAGCGGGAGACACCGGGGAGCTGTTTTTT. It translates to CASKGLAGDTGELFF.

Many counts were recorded for this clonotype. The chain couples TRBV5-1 to TRBJ2-7, with TRBD1 identical over 7 bases. With 6 bases clipped from V and 8 bases from J, the junction kept 14 bases outside the gene matches. The germline CDR1 and CDR2 sequences are SGHRS and YFSETQ. This CDR3 is 14 amino acids long. CDR3 sequence reads: CASKLSRTGEKQYF. The DNA for the CDR3 is TGCGCCAGCAAGTTGTCTAGGACAGGAGAAAAGCAGTACTTC.

This chain connects TRBV5-1 to TRBJ2-2, with D possibly called TRBD1 or TRBD2 (6 bases each). Trimming pared 4 bases from V and 5 bases from J, leaving 15 bases between. This CDR3 region has 15 residues. Per the germline V gene, CDR1 is SGHRS and CDR2 is YFSETQ. As DNA, the CDR3 is TGCGCCAGCAGCCCTCTGGGGGGCAGAACCGGGGAGCTGTTTTTT. Its protein is CASSPLGGRTGELFF.

In regard to this clonotype: A read error may be the cause here, since a much bigger clone is one base away. This chain uses TRBV5-1 with TRBJ2-2; 8 bases line up with TRBD1. Germline V lookup: CDR1 SGHRS, CDR2 YFSETQ. The J segment lost 3 bases and the V segment lost 4 bases, leaving 2 bases of the junction unmatched. This CDR3 has 14 residues. The CDR3 loop is CASSRTGYTGELFF. CDR3 bases: TGCGCCAGCAGCCGGACAGGGTACACCGGGGAGCTGTTTTTT.

This clonotype was picked up one time. With a much larger clone just one base away, this may be a read error. The rearrangement links TRBV2 to TRBJ2-7; D is possibly TRBD2 (6 bases). The V end lost 7 bases, the J end lost 5 bases, and 15 bases lay between the germline ends. This CDR3 spans 13 amino acids. Looked up from germline, CDR1 is SNHLY and CDR2 is FYNNEI. The CDR3: CASTGEITHEQYF. The CDR3, as DNA: TGTGCCAGCACGGGAGAAATAACCCACGAGCAGTACTTC.

This clonotype has ten or more counts. V is TRBV24-1 and J is TRBJ2-3; TRBD1 is a possible D gene (5 bases). With 4 bases removed from V and 4 bases from J, the gap between germline ends came to 11 bases. CDR1 and CDR2 from the germline V gene are KGHDR and SFDVKD. This CDR3 spans 14 amino acids. The CDR3 sequence: CATSDPGHSDTQYF. For the CDR3, the DNA is TGTGCCACCAGTGACCCCGGACACTCAGATACGCAGTATTTT.

The table lists this clonotype with a few counts. The chain couples TRBV28 to TRBJ2-6; TRBD1 might be the D (6 bases). The CDR3 loop spans 19 amino acids. The germline V and J ends were trimmed by 5 bases and 0 bases, with 20 bases remaining between them. Germline assignment: CDR1 MDHEN and CDR2 SYDVKM. The CDR3 region has the DNA TGTGCCAGCAGTCCCCCCCCGGGACACACGTCCTCTGGGGCCAACGTCCTGACTTTC. This sequence encodes CASSPPPGHTSSGANVLTF.

This clonotype was detected ten times or more. V is TRBV20-1 and J is TRBJ2-3; possible D gene TRBD1, 6 bases. V was clipped by 3 bases and J by 4 bases, with 11 bases between them. Germline CDR1 DFQATT, CDR2 SNEGSKA (reference sequence). This CDR3 contains 13 residues. The CDR3 DNA reads TGCAGTGCTAGCAGGGGAGAAGCAGATACGCAGTATTTT. Encoded protein: CSASRGEADTQYF.

CDR3 nucleotides: TGTGCCACCCGAGCTTACTCTGGGGCCAACGTCCTGACTTTC. This encodes CATRAYSGANVLTF. The chain combines TRBV6-1 with TRBJ2-6, with D unclear. V lost 10 bases and J lost 0, with 10 bases in between. The germline gives CDR1 MNHNS, CDR2 SASEGT. The CDR3 sequence is 14 residues long.

This clonotype has at least ten counts. The J gene is TRBJ1-1, the V gene TRBV13; the D gene is possibly TRBD1 (6 bases). Germline V gives CDR1 PRHDT, CDR2 FYEKMQ (reference sequence). The V end was cut by 2 bases, the J end by 6 bases, with 16 bases between. The CDR3 has 15 residues. The chain's CDR3 is CASSLIHTGIAEAFF. CDR3 nucleotides: TGTGCCAGCAGCTTAATCCATACAGGGATCGCTGAAGCTTTCTTT. The entire variable domain, with the rest obtained from reference TRBV13 and TRBJ1-1, is as follows: AAGVIQSPRHLIKEKRETATLKCYPIPRHDTVYWYQQGPGQDPQFLISFYEKMQSDKGSIPDRFSAQQFSDYHSELNMSSLELGDSALYFCASSLIHTGIAEAFFGQGTRLTVV.

This clonotype has at least ten counts. The rearrangement uses TRBV27 and TRBJ1-1, with a possible D match to TRBD1 (6 bases). Deletions cut 5 bases from V and 1 base from J, with 8 bases between. The V gene's germline CDR1 is MNHEY and CDR2 SMNVEV (reference sequence). The CDR3 runs to 13 residues. The CDR3 DNA is TGTGCCAGCAGTCAACAGGGGAACACTGAAGCTTTCTTT. It specifies CASSQQGNTEAFF.

Many counts were recorded for this clonotype. This sequence joins TRBV12-3 or TRBV12-4 and TRBJ1-2; no firm D call. This CDR3 is built from 15 residues. Trimming left V 3 bases short and J 0 bases short, with 11 bases between. This chain's CDR3 is CASSFLQLTNYGYTF. The CDR3 DNA sequence: TGTGCCAGCAGTTTCTTACAGCTTACTAACTATGGCTACACCTTC.

A few counts support this clonotype. The junction and the germline gene differ at one end; a read error may be behind it. The genes are TRBV2 and TRBJ1-1; TRBD1 matches at 10 bases. Germline V lookup: CDR1 SNHLY, CDR2 FYNNEI. The length of the CDR3 is 14 residues. CDR3 amino acids: CASGPGQGNPEAFF. The CDR3 coding sequence is TGTGCCAGCGGACCGGGACAGGGGAACCCTGAAGCTTTCTTT.

This clonotype was seen at least ten times. The rearrangement links TRBV12-3 or TRBV12-4 to TRBJ2-3; D may be TRBD1 or TRBD2 (6 bases each). V gave up 6 bases and J gave up 2 bases, with 12 bases separating them. This CDR3 is 14 amino acids long. CDR3 bases: TGTGCCAGCAGCCCCGGGGGCCCCACAGATACGCAGTATTTT. Residues: CASSPGGPTDTQYF.

The V call is TRBV5-1, the J call TRBJ2-5, with 7 bases fitting TRBD2. The V segment lost 0 bases and the J segment 5 bases; nucleotides outside the gene matches: 7. The CDR3 length is 15 residues. CDR1 is SGHRS and CDR2 is YFSETQ in the germline V gene. The CDR3 protein is CASSLGPAGQETQYF. DNA for the CDR3: TGCGCCAGCAGCTTGGGCCCAGCGGGGCAGGAGACCCAGTACTTC.

This clonotype was found many times. The rearrangement links TRBV5-6 to TRBJ1-1; perhaps TRBD1 as D (6 bases). The CDR3 totals 15 residues. V gave up 3 bases and J gave up 3 bases, with 15 bases separating them. Germline V CDR1 and CDR2: SGHDT, YYEEEE. The CDR3 spells CASSYRQASDTEAFF. CDR3 nucleotide sequence: TGTGCCAGCAGCTACAGACAGGCCTCGGACACTGAAGCTTTCTTT.

This clonotype has at least ten counts. The chain links TRBV10-3 to TRBJ2-3; D remains ambiguous. Germline assignment: CDR1 ENHRY and CDR2 SYGVKD. The CDR3 sequence is 13 residues long. The germline V and J ends were trimmed by 6 bases and 0 bases, with 7 bases remaining between them. The CDR3 loop is CAISPSSTDTQYF. The CDR3 DNA sequence: TGTGCCATCAGCCCCTCTAGCACAGATACGCAGTATTTT.

The chain combines TRBV2 with TRBJ2-1; D unresolved. Germline V gene sequence: CDR1 SNHLY, CDR2 FYNNEI. The ends were cut back, 7 bases at V and 7 bases at J, with 14 bases in the middle. The CDR3 loop spans 13 amino acids. The CDR3 DNA reads TGTGCCAGCACGCGGAGCTTCGGTAATGAGCAGTTCTTC. It codes for CASTRSFGNEQFF.

Ten or more counts support this clonotype. This rearrangement joins TRBV15 to TRBJ2-7; 8 bases are a match to TRBD1. This CDR3 has 15 amino acids. CDR1 and CDR2 from the germline V gene are LNHNV and YYDKDF (reference sequence). V shed 4 bases and J 5 bases; nucleotides not matched to a gene: 10. The chain's CDR3 is CATSTHRTGSNEQYF. In DNA, the CDR3 is TGTGCCACCAGCACCCACCGGACAGGGAGCAACGAGCAGTACTTC.

This clonotype was recorded many times. The chain couples TRBV7-2 to TRBJ1-6, with D unclear. Germline V CDR1 and CDR2: SGHTA, FQGNSA. The CDR3 runs to 14 residues. The V end lost 5 bases, the J end lost 7 bases, and 12 bases lay between the germline ends. The CDR3 reads CASSPRRENSPLHF. The CDR3 DNA follows: TGTGCCAGCAGCCCTCGGCGCGAGAATTCACCCCTCCACTTT.

This clonotype was seen ten or more times. The chain joins TRBV11-1 to TRBJ2-7; 8 nucleotides match TRBD1. Trimming cost V 5 bases and J 2 bases; bases outside gene matches: 8. Germline V gives CDR1 SGHAT, CDR2 FQDESV (reference sequence). This CDR3 spans 15 amino acids. The CDR3 coding sequence is TGTGCCAGCAGCCGATCTGGGACAGGAGCCTACGAGCAGTACTTC. This sequence encodes CASSRSGTGAYEQYF.